This T cell receptor (beta chain) is drawn from a study of cytomegalovirus exposure and HLA in healthy donors. Notes on the study in general: A missense DCLRE1C variant was associated with V- and J-gene trimming of TCR beta chains in a later analysis, and an independent cohort replicated the association. One later analysis reportedly identified an Asian-associated ancestry cluster that showed fewer N-insertions than the approximately 700-donor mean. In a later analysis, more than 15,000 TCR beta sequences were associated with HLA alleles at 0.05 false discovery rate.

Vbeta (60) and Jbeta (13) primers were used in the PCR. Method: immunoSEQ multiplex PCR; TCRdb's copy keeps in-frame clones and lacks some. The sample shows 110,000 to 150,000 clones, about three quarters of them seen only once. This clone was seen more than once but under ten times. As yet, its antigen is unknown. The V gene lost 3 bases and the J gene lost 1 base, with 6 bases spanning the gap. Per germline, CDR1 MNHNS and CDR2 SASEGT. The CDR3 runs 13 residues. The gene calls are TRBV6-1 and TRBJ1-2; no definite D call. The sequence was collected from a male donor in good health and CMV-seronegative. The sample taken for sequencing was PBMCs. CDR3 amino acids: CASSETYNYGYTF. CDR3 DNA: TGTGCCAGCAGTGAGACATATAACTATGGCTACACCTTC.